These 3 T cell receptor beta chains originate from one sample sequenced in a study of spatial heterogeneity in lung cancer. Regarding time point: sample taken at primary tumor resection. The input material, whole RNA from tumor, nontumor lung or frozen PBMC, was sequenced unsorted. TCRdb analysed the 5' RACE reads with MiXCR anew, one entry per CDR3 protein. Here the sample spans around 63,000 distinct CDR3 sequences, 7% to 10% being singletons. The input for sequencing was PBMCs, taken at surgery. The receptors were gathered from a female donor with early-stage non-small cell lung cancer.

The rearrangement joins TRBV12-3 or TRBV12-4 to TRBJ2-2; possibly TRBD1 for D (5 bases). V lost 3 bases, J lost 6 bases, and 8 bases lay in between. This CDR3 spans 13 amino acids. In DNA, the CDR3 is TGTGCCAGCAGTTTGGGGCAACCCGGGGAGCTGTTTTTT. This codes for CASSLGQPGELFF.

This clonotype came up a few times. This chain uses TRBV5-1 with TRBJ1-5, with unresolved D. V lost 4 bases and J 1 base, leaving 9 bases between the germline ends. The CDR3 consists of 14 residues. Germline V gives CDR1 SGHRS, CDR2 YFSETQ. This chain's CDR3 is CASSAGSSNQPQHF. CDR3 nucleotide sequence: TGCGCCAGCAGCGCAGGTTCGAGCAATCAGCCCCAGCATTTT.

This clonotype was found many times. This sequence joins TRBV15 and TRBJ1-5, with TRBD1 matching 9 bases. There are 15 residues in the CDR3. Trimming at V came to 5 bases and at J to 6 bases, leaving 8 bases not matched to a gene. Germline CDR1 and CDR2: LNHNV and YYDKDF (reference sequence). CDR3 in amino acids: CATSYRQGQGQPQHF. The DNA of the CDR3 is TGTGCCACCAGCTACCGACAGGGACAGGGTCAGCCCCAGCATTTT.